This T cell receptor (beta chain) was sequenced during a study of blood T cells in healthy people across ages (dated by TCRdb to between 2014 and 2017). Looking at the study overall: In model experiments, roughly one uniquely barcoded TCR beta cDNA molecule per two T cells was captured by template switching. Two additional independent replicas of 1 million unique cDNA reads from the same blood draw were analyzed for two donors (one aged 18 to 30 and one aged 80 or older). To avoid experimental bias, donors of different ages were spread randomly across the sequencing lanes. To track age-related changes in TCR beta repertoire diversity, the study relied on deep sequencing normalized with unique cDNA molecular identifiers. The donors were split into four age groups: young (average around 15 years), middle-aged (nearly 40), aged (around 67) and long-lived (roughly 77). Broader findings and caveats from the paper: Observed TCR beta diversity per million T cells fell roughly linearly with age, and a significant reduction was already apparent by age roughly 40. There was a strong correlation between observed TCR beta diversity and the percentage of naive T cells measured by flow cytometry. Compared with the aged group, more naive CD4+ T cells, fewer expanded clones and increased TCR diversity were shown by the long-lived group, suggesting age selection. Estimates of total diversity based on one million sequenced T cells were regarded as lower bounds and as underestimates. Because donor CMV infection status was unknown, age-related changes in expanded clonotypes were potentially confounded. Since profiling was done on bulk unsorted PBMCs, naive and antigen-experienced compartments could not be conclusively compared.

The method was 5' RACE. The instrument given in TCRdb is Illumina HiSeq 2500. A second PCR of about 6 to 11 cycles was performed with a sample-barcoded 5' primer and a J-beta primer mix. A template-switch 5' adaptor carrying 12 random nucleotides introduced a unique molecular identifier onto each TCR beta cDNA molecule. At least 3 million CDR3-containing paired-end reads were obtained from each sample. All of the RNA was converted into first-strand cDNA using the Mint cDNA synthesis kit, with a TRBC-specific oligonucleotide serving as the primer. Following uracil-DNA glycosylase treatment, all cDNA underwent a first 18-cycle PCR with the universal primers M1SS and BC2_uni_R. As for the original processing: For normalization, 1 million high-quality reads were randomly selected from each sample, with every read carrying a distinct molecular identifier. Instead of being binned into consensus sequences, reads with shared molecular identifiers were discarded. MiTCR, set to a Q25 quality threshold and the strictest error-elimination algorithm, was used for CDR3 identification, clonotype clustering and error correction. Lower-bound total TCR beta diversity was estimated with a nonparametric unseen species model using Euler transformation. Clones were called with MiXCR by TCRdb after fastp trimmed the public reads at Q25, and only in-frame beta chains were retained. Records with the same CDR3 protein are collapsed into one entry carrying the most frequent genes and DNA. The V and J calls come from TCRdb's annotation, not from the publication. The sample table shows around 900,000 distinct CDR3 sequences, and 25% to 35% are seen once. The ten biggest clones cover roughly 17% of the sample.

The donors were roughly 40 Caucasian individuals from Russia, aged roughly 6 to 100 years, who were systemically healthy. Each donor gave about 9.7 milliliters of peripheral blood, drawn into EDTA-treated Vacutainer tubes. Ficoll-Paque density-gradient centrifugation was used to isolate PBMCs, with at least 6.5 million obtained per sample. Total RNA, at least 6 micrograms per sample, was extracted from PBMCs with Trizol reagent. The percentages of naive CD45RAhigh/CD27high T cells were determined by flow cytometry on a PBMC aliquot from every donor. The CDR3 has 14 amino acids, counting the end cysteine and phenylalanine. The CDR3 DNA has 42 bases and is translated from base 1. CDR1 DFQATT and CDR2 SNEGSKA are derived from the germline V gene (reference sequence). A distance of 14 bases separates the germline ends of V and J, which lose 2 bases and 4 bases respectively. Turning to this clonotype: The specificity of this receptor is unknown. No base quality values were provided; no much bigger clone lies one nucleotide off.

The clonotype was recovered from a woman of 80 years or more in good health. The V and J genes are TRBV20-1 and TRBJ1-2; no confident D gene assignment can be made. Sequenced: blood. This receptor carries the CDR3 CSARKSGSSYGYTF. The nucleotide sequence reads TGCAGTGCTAGAAAATCGGGGAGTAGCTATGGCTACACCTTC.